Shown below are 20 T cell receptor beta chains from a single sample sequenced in a study of T cell responses to AZD1222 COVID-19 vaccine. Clones were sequenced by immunoSEQ multiplex PCR, and TCRdb holds only the in-frame ones, with some missing. The sample shows 100,000 to 150,000 clones, 88% of them seen only once. The sequenced sample was peripheral blood, obtained on day 0 of AZD1222 vaccination. Every receptor here comes from an adult in good health.

The chain has TRBV7-2 and TRBJ1-5; possibly TRBD1 for D (5 bases). The CDR3 length is 16 residues. Trimming took off 4 bases at V and 5 bases at J, with 18 bases between the two ends. Germline V gene sequence: CDR1 SGHTA, CDR2 FQGNSA. CDR3 sequence reads: CASSSRTGTHDQPQHF. The CDR3 region has the DNA TGTGCCAGCAGCTCGAGAACCGGGACTCACGATCAGCCCCAGCATTTT.

V and J are TRBV5-6 and TRBJ1-3; D is unclear. This CDR3 is built from 15 residues. With 2 bases removed from V and 0 bases from J, the gap between germline ends came to 9 bases. CDR1 is SGHDT, CDR2 YYEEEE, per germline. The CDR3 nucleotides read TGTGCCAGCAGCTTTGGCAGTTACTCTGGAAACACCATATATTTT. Translation gives CASSFGSYSGNTIYF.

This clone turned up a few times. This chain links TRBV5-4 with TRBJ1-6; 8 bases are a match to TRBD1. Unmatched junction bases numbered 6, after V lost 3 bases and J lost 7 bases. Germline CDR1 is SGHNT and CDR2 is YYREEE (reference sequence). CDR3 length equals 15 residues. CDR3 in amino acids: CASSSDTGGNSPLHF. CDR3 DNA sequence: TGTGCCAGCAGCTCGGACACAGGGGGAAATTCACCCCTCCACTTT. Supplemented by reference TRBV5-4 and TRBJ1-6, the full variable domain reads ETGVTQSPTHLIKTRGQQVTLRCSSQSGHNTVSWYQQALGQGPQFIFQYYREEENGRGNFPPRFSGLQFPNYSSELNVNALELDDSALYLCASSSDTGGNSPLHFGNGTRLTVT.

V is TRBV6-2 or TRBV6-3 and J is TRBJ1-6, with D uncertain. The CDR3 sequence is 15 residues long. Germline V gene data show CDR1 as MNHEY and CDR2 as SVGEGT. The V end was cut by 2 bases, the J end by 3 bases, with 8 bases between. The CDR3 DNA is TGTGCCAGCAGTTACGGGGTCCTCTATAATTCACCCCTCCACTTT. Translation gives CASSYGVLYNSPLHF.

The V call is TRBV24-1, the J call TRBJ1-4, with unresolved D. Germline-derived CDR1 and CDR2 are KGHDR and SFDVKD. This CDR3 region has 17 residues. Trimming shortened V by 1 base and J by 5 bases, and 16 bases separated the two germline ends. CDR3 nucleotide sequence: TGTGCCACCAGTGATTTCGGTGGAGGCCCTGTGAATGAAAAACTGTTTTTT. This codes for CATSDFGGGPVNEKLFF.

This sequence joins TRBV15 and TRBJ1-3; perhaps TRBD1 as D (5 bases). V shed 0 bases and J shed 2 bases, with 5 bases lying between them. The CDR3 covers 14 residues. The germline CDR1 and CDR2 sequences are LNHNV and YYDKDF (reference sequence). The CDR3 sequence: CATSRDRAGNTIYF. The CDR3 DNA reads as TGTGCCACCAGCAGAGACAGGGCTGGAAACACCATATATTTT.

CDR3 residues: CASSVTSLNTGELFF. CDR3 in DNA: TGTGCCAGCAGTGTGACTAGCTTGAACACCGGGGAGCTGTTTTTT. The chain is built from TRBV6-4 and TRBJ2-2, with 7 bases aligning to TRBD2. Trimming removed 4 bases from V and 1 base from J; junction bases left unmatched: 3. Germline CDR1 is MRHNA and CDR2 is SNTAGT. The CDR3 has 15 residues.

J is TRBJ2-1 and V is TRBV7-9; the D is unclear. The CDR3 runs 13 residues. V lost 1 base to trimming and J lost 4 bases, with 5 bases between them. Germline V CDR1 and CDR2: SEHNR, FQNEAQ (reference sequence). The CDR3 region has the DNA TGTGCCAGCAGCTTAGGCAGTTACAATGAGCAGTTCTTC. It codes for CASSLGSYNEQFF.

V gene TRBV6-6 combines with J gene TRBJ2-1; D is perhaps TRBD2 (6 bases). This CDR3 is 14 amino acids long. Trimming pared 2 bases from V and 9 bases from J, leaving 14 bases between. Germline-derived CDR1 and CDR2 are MNHNY and SVGAGI (reference sequence). The CDR3, as DNA: TGTGCCAGCAGTTACACGACTACCGGGGGTGAGCAGTTCTTC. Translation: CASSYTTTGGEQFF.

The chain links TRBV19 to TRBJ2-7; TRBD2 aligns across 9 bases. V was clipped by 1 base and J by 2 bases; unmatched bases: 0. Per germline, CDR1 LNHDA and CDR2 SQIVND (reference sequence). CDR3 size: 14 residues. The CDR3 spells CASSIGGGAYEQYF. The CDR3 bases are TGTGCCAGTAGTATAGGCGGGGGGGCCTACGAGCAGTACTTC. Variable domain in full (rest from reference TRBV19 and TRBJ2-7): DGGITQSPKYLFRKEGQNVTLSCEQNLNHDAMYWYRQDPGQGLRLIYYSQIVNDFQKGDIAEGYSVSREKKESFPLTVTSAQKNPTAFYLCASSIGGGAYEQYFGPGTRLTVT.

The gene calls are TRBV21-1 and TRBJ2-3; the table gives TRBD1 as D, unverified against the DNA. TRBV21-1 constitutes a pseudogene. CDR3 length: 16 residues. CDR3 coding DNA: TGTGCCAGCTTACCGTGGACAGGTCCTAGCACAGATACGCAGTATTTT. This codes for CASLPWTGPSTDTQYF.

The chain combines TRBV20-1 with TRBJ2-1; D remains unclear. Germline CDR1 is DFQATT and CDR2 is SNEGSKA (reference sequence). The CDR3 sequence is 15 residues long. Trimming pared 3 bases from V and 4 bases from J, leaving 16 bases between. The CDR3 DNA sequence: TGCAGTGCTAGTGGACGTCTTGGTGGGTACAATGAGCAGTTCTTC. It codes for CSASGRLGGYNEQFF.

The V call is TRBV7-9, the J call TRBJ1-2; no definite D call. The CDR3 covers 13 residues. Per the germline V gene, CDR1 is SEHNR and CDR2 is FQNEAQ (reference sequence). Trimming stripped 1 base from V and 8 bases from J, with 11 bases between. The DNA of the CDR3 is TGTGCCAGCAGCTTAGATATAGCAGAAGGCTACACCTTC. It is translated as CASSLDIAEGYTF.

The chain links TRBV29-1 to TRBJ1-2; TRBD1 aligns across 9 bases. Per the germline V gene, CDR1 is SQVTM and CDR2 is ANQGSEA. The CDR3 length is 15 residues. J gave up 7 bases and V 1 base, and 10 bases lay outside the gene matches. Here the CDR3 reads CSVEGKQGAIPGYTF. The CDR3 DNA follows: TGCAGCGTTGAAGGGAAACAGGGGGCGATCCCTGGCTACACCTTC.

This chain joins TRBV11-2 and TRBJ2-1; D not certain. The CDR3 totals 14 residues. Trimming shortened V by 4 bases and J by 6 bases, and 13 bases separated the two germline ends. Germline CDR1 and CDR2: SGHAT and FQNNGV. CDR3 DNA sequence: TGTGCCAGCAGCTCCAATCACGGGCCCAATGAGCAGTTCTTC. Residues: CASSSNHGPNEQFF.

The J gene is TRBJ2-2, the V gene TRBV18; 8 bases align to TRBD1. The CDR3 totals 14 residues. CDR1 is KGHSH, CDR2 LQKENI, per germline. With V trimmed by 4 bases and J by 6 bases, 4 bases remained unmatched. The CDR3 DNA reads as TGTGCCAGCTCACTATGGACAGGGCCCGGGGAGCTGTTTTTT. The encoded protein is CASSLWTGPGELFF.

V is TRBV2 and J is TRBJ1-2; D unresolved. Germline CDR1 and CDR2: SNHLY and FYNNEI. This CDR3 has 13 residues. Trimming removed 0 bases from V and 7 bases from J, with 9 bases in between. The CDR3 bases are TGTGCCAGCAGTGAAGCGCTTCCGAGTGGCTACACCTTC. This translates into CASSEALPSGYTF.

The V gene is TRBV20-1, the J gene TRBJ1-1, with D unresolved. Trimming took off 3 bases at V and 5 bases at J, with 10 bases between the two ends. Germline lookup yields CDR1 DFQATT and CDR2 SNEGSKA (reference sequence). This CDR3 comprises 12 residues. CDR3 nucleotides: TGCAGTGCTAGTAGATCTTTGACTGAAGCTTTCTTT. As protein: CSASRSLTEAFF.

This clone was counted only a few times. The J gene is TRBJ1-2, the V gene TRBV7-9, with D perhaps TRBD1 (6 bases). Trimming removed 4 bases at V and 4 bases at J, with 19 bases between. Germline CDR1 SEHNR, CDR2 FQNEAQ (reference sequence). This CDR3 has 16 residues. CDR3 DNA: TGTGCCAGCAGCTCAACCGCCGGAGACAGGCTCTATGGCTACACCTTC. Protein product: CASSSTAGDRLYGYTF.

The CDR3 region is CASSQAPPGSQPQHF. For the CDR3, the DNA is TGCGCCAGCAGCCAAGCCCCCCCCGGGAGTCAGCCCCAGCATTTT. The J gene is TRBJ1-5, the V gene TRBV4-3, with D unclear. The CDR3 spans 15 residues. Germline CDR1 LGHNA, CDR2 YSLEER. Trimming took 1 base from V and 6 from J, leaving 13 bases between them.